Sequencing of this TCR beta chain was carried out in a study of OX40 agonist ivuxolimab in advanced cancers. Sequencing was performed with immunoSEQ multiplex PCR; in TCRdb, only in-frame clones are kept and a portion is missing. Of tens of thousands of clones listed, more than 80% were seen once; the top ten hold about 18%. Trimming took 5 bases from V and 2 from J, leaving 13 bases between them. The CDR3 loop spans 14 amino acids. CDR1 and CDR2 (germline): SEHNR, FQNEAQ (reference sequence). Sequenced material: CD4+ or CD8+ T cells sorted from blood, taken in a trial of the OX40 agonist ivuxolimab. This receptor was identified in an adult with an advanced solid tumor such as melanoma, head and neck, liver or kidney cancer. V and J are TRBV7-9 and TRBJ2-7; perhaps TRBD1 as D (6 bases). CDR3 nucleotide sequence: TGTGCCAGCAGCCCCCAACAGGGTGCCTACGAGCAGTACTTC. This codes for CASSPQQGAYEQYF. The whole variable domain, filled in from reference TRBV7-9 and TRBJ2-7, reads DTGVSQNPRHKITKRGQNVTFRCDPISEHNRLYWYRQTLGQGPEFLTYFQNEAQLEKSRLLSDRFSAERPKGSFSTLEIQRTEQGDSAMYLCASSPQQGAYEQYFGPGTRLTVT.